A single sample gave rise to the 25 T cell receptor beta chains below, sequenced in a study of T cell responses to AZD1222 COVID-19 vaccine. Sequencing was performed with immunoSEQ multiplex PCR; in TCRdb, only in-frame clones are kept and a portion is missing. The sample records roughly 60,000 clones, more than 60% being singletons. Material: peripheral blood, obtained 28 days after the second AZD1222 dose. These receptor sequences come from an adult who received the AZD1222 COVID-19 vaccine.

The gene calls are TRBV24-1 and TRBJ2-5; TRBD2 matches at 9 bases. Germline V gene data show CDR1 as KGHDR and CDR2 as SFDVKD. This CDR3 is 15 amino acids long. V shed 4 bases, J shed 4 bases, and the junction held 6 bases outside the gene matches. CDR3 coding DNA: TGTGCCACCAGTGAGGCGGGGGGGAGGCGAGAGACCCAGTACTTC. As protein: CATSEAGGRRETQYF.

The V call is TRBV11-2, the J call TRBJ2-6, with D possibly TRBD2 on 6 matching bases. The CDR3 sequence is 16 residues long. CDR1 and CDR2 from the germline V gene are SGHAT and FQNNGV. With 6 bases removed from V and 4 bases from J, the gap between germline ends came to 16 bases. The CDR3 DNA follows: TGTGCCAGCAGGGACCCTGGAGGGCCCGGGGCCAACGTCCTGACTTTC. Translated, it gives CASRDPGGPGANVLTF.

V gene TRBV6-1 combines with J gene TRBJ2-1; D perhaps matches TRBD1 (6 bases). Germline V lookup: CDR1 MNHNS, CDR2 SASEGT. V lost 2 bases, J lost 5 bases, and 19 bases lay in between. The CDR3 covers 17 residues. The CDR3 is CASSEFLYRVHNNEQFF. CDR3 nucleotides: TGTGCCAGCAGTGAATTCTTGTACAGGGTCCACAACAATGAGCAGTTCTTC.

This rearrangement joins TRBV7-2 to TRBJ1-6; D not resolved. Trimming stripped 8 bases from V and 6 bases from J, with 8 bases between. Germline loops: CDR1 SGHTA, CDR2 FQGNSA. The CDR3 loop spans 12 amino acids. The CDR3 sequence: CASGATNSPLHF. The CDR3 bases are TGTGCCAGCGGCGCTACTAATTCACCCCTCCACTTT.

This clone showed up just a few times. The chain combines TRBV28 with TRBJ2-3; perhaps TRBD1 as D (5 bases). The V and J ends lost 4 bases and 2 bases respectively, with 10 bases between them. This CDR3 has 14 residues. Germline V lookup: CDR1 MDHEN, CDR2 SYDVKM. The CDR3 nucleotides are TGTGCCAGCAGTTGGTCCAGGGTCACAGATACGCAGTATTTT. Translating it yields CASSWSRVTDTQYF.

This sequence joins TRBV5-1 and TRBJ2-2; 7 bases align to TRBD2. Losses at the gene ends were 5 bases for V and 2 bases for J; bases not matched to a gene: 6. This CDR3 has 15 amino acids. In germline, CDR1 is SGHRS, CDR2 YFSETQ. CDR3 sequence: CASRSGDFNTGELFF. The CDR3 DNA follows: TGCGCCAGCAGAAGCGGGGATTTTAACACCGGGGAGCTGTTTTTT.

As for this clone: The junction departs from the called germline gene at one end, perhaps through a read error. CDR3 sequence: CASCEGSYQPQHF. Written as DNA, the CDR3 is TGTGCCAGCTGTGAGGGTTCCTACCAGCCCCAGCATTTT. The chain employs TRBV2 and TRBJ1-5; D is undetermined. Germline V gene lookup returns CDR1 SNHLY and CDR2 FYNNEI. The length of the CDR3 is 13 residues. Full variable domain (outside the CDR3, taken from reference TRBV2 and TRBJ1-5): EPEVTQTPSHQVTQMGQEVILRCVPISNHLYFYWYRQILGQKVEFLVSFYNNEISEKSEIFDDQFSVERPDGSNFTLKIRSTKLEDSAMYFCASCEGSYQPQHFGDGTRLSIL.

The chain recombines TRBV5-1 with TRBJ2-3, with TRBD1 as a possible D gene (6 bases). Per germline, CDR1 SGHRS and CDR2 YFSETQ. V lost 4 bases and J 2 bases, leaving 17 bases between the germline ends. The CDR3 is 16 amino acids. The CDR3 here is CASSIQGFSDTDTQYF. CDR3 bases: TGCGCCAGCAGCATACAGGGCTTTTCAGACACAGATACGCAGTATTTT. The complete variable domain, with remaining parts taken from reference TRBV5-1 and TRBJ2-3, reads KAGVTQTPRYLIKTRGQQVTLSCSPISGHRSVSWYQQTPGQGLQFLFEYFSETQRNKGNFPGRFSGRQFSNSRSEMNVSTLELGDSALYLCASSIQGFSDTDTQYFGPGTRLTVL.

This clone was recorded a few times. The J gene is TRBJ1-2, the V gene TRBV19; the match to TRBD1 covers 9 bases. Germline assignment: CDR1 LNHDA and CDR2 SQIVND (reference sequence). The V and J ends lost 3 bases and 1 base, in that order; junction bases with no gene match: 6. The CDR3 extends over 16 amino acids. CDR3 amino acids: CASSMAAGQGNYGYTF. As DNA, the CDR3 is TGTGCCAGTAGTATGGCTGCGGGACAGGGTAACTATGGCTACACCTTC.

The rearrangement links TRBV3-1 (or the pseudogene TRBV3-2) to TRBJ1-1; 12 positions agree with TRBD1. The V gene end was trimmed by 3 bases and the J gene end by 0 bases; junction bases not matched to a gene: 2. Per the germline V gene, CDR1 is LGHDT and CDR2 is YNNKEL (reference sequence). The CDR3 length is 16 residues. The CDR3 DNA follows: TGTGCCAGCAGCCAGGGACAGGGGGCGATGAACACTGAAGCTTTCTTT. It is translated as CASSQGQGAMNTEAFF.

The chain has TRBV28 and TRBJ1-4, with no clear D. This CDR3 region has 15 residues. Germline loops: CDR1 MDHEN, CDR2 SYDVKM. Deletions cut 1 base from V and 7 bases from J, with 13 bases between. The DNA of the CDR3 is TGTGCCAGCAGTTTATACCTTAATCTAGTTGAAAAACTGTTTTTT. This codes for CASSLYLNLVEKLFF.

This chain connects TRBV6-6 to TRBJ2-7; D may correspond to TRBD1 or TRBD2 (7 bases each). Germline V gene sequence: CDR1 MNHNY, CDR2 SVGAGI (reference sequence). V was trimmed by 6 bases and J by 4 bases, leaving 16 bases between them. This CDR3 contains 14 residues. CDR3 DNA: TGTGCCAGCAGCAAGGGGCAGGGGGGGTACGAGCAGTACTTC. Its translation: CASSKGQGGYEQYF.

The V call is TRBV19, the J call TRBJ2-3; 13 bases align to TRBD2. Germline V gene lookup returns CDR1 LNHDA and CDR2 SQIVND (reference sequence). The CDR3 spans 16 residues. The V and J ends lost 6 bases and 3 bases, in that order; junction bases with no gene match: 6. This CDR3 reads CASSLTSGGRTDTQYF. As DNA, the CDR3 is TGTGCCAGTAGCTTGACTAGCGGGGGGCGAACAGATACGCAGTATTTT.

The rearrangement links TRBV10-3 to TRBJ2-7; 7 bases agree with TRBD1. Germline-derived CDR1 and CDR2 are ENHRY and SYGVKD. CDR3 length: 12 amino acids. Trimming at V came to 11 bases and at J to 1 base, leaving 5 bases not matched to a gene. The CDR3 spells CASTGSSYEQYF. The DNA of the CDR3 is TGTGCCTCGACAGGGTCGTCCTACGAGCAGTACTTC.

This clone came up once. The chain uses TRBV18 and TRBJ1-1; no clear D. Germline loops: CDR1 KGHSH, CDR2 LQKENI. Trimming removed 3 bases at V and 1 base at J, with 9 bases between. The length of the CDR3 is 14 residues. Here the CDR3 reads CASSPTPGNTEAFF. CDR3 nucleotide sequence: TGTGCCAGCTCACCTACCCCAGGGAACACTGAAGCTTTCTTT.

The V and J genes are TRBV5-5 and TRBJ1-4; a weak D match, TRBD1 (5 bases). The CDR3 is made up of 13 amino acids. Germline CDR1 reads SGHKS; CDR2 reads YYEKEE (reference sequence). V lost 2 bases, J lost 6 bases, and 8 bases lay in between. The CDR3: CASSFGTDEKLFF. The CDR3 DNA is TGTGCCAGCAGCTTTGGGACGGATGAAAAACTGTTTTTT.

This clone was observed a handful of times. The chain recombines TRBV19 with TRBJ2-7; D gene unclear. Germline-derived CDR1 and CDR2 are LNHDA and SQIVND (reference sequence). The CDR3 length is 12 residues. V lost 5 bases and J lost 5, with 10 bases in between. The CDR3 nucleotides read TGTGCCAGTAGTCCATCAAGTAACGAGCAGTACTTC. Its translation is CASSPSSNEQYF.

This chain links TRBV4-3 with TRBJ1-5; maybe TRBD1 (5 bases). CDR1 and CDR2 from the germline V gene are LGHNA and YSLEER. The CDR3 spans 14 residues. Trimming removed 2 bases at V and 4 bases at J, with 9 bases between. This CDR3 reads CASSQQGGNQPQHF. The CDR3 region has the DNA TGCGCCAGCAGCCAACAGGGAGGAAATCAGCCCCAGCATTTT.

The CDR3 DNA is TGTGCTAGTGGTTTGGTTTTACAGGGTGAAGCTTTCTTT. Encoded protein: CASGLVLQGEAFF. The V call is TRBV12-5, the J call TRBJ1-1; perhaps TRBD1 as D (6 bases). Trimming stripped 0 bases from V and 7 bases from J, with 9 bases between. Germline CDR1 and CDR2: LGHNT and FRNRAP. This CDR3 comprises 13 residues. The full variable domain, its missing parts supplied by reference TRBV12-5 and TRBJ1-1, is DARVTQTPRHKVTEMGQEVTMRCQPILGHNTVFWYRQTMMQGLELLAYFRNRAPLDDSGMPKDRFSAEMPDATLATLKIQPSEPRDSAVYFCASGLVLQGEAFFGQGTRLTVV.

The V call is TRBV6-5, the J call TRBJ1-6; maybe TRBD1 (6 bases). The CDR3 covers 14 residues. CDR1 and CDR2 from the germline V gene are MNHEY and SVGAGI. The V and J ends lost 3 bases and 7 bases respectively, with 10 bases between them. The DNA for the CDR3 is TGTGCCAGCAGTTATGACGACAGGAATTCACCCCTCCACTTT. This codes for CASSYDDRNSPLHF.

V usage is TRBV11-3 and J usage is TRBJ1-4; D uncertain. Germline V gene data show CDR1 as SGHNT and CDR2 as YENEEA. V lost 1 base and J lost 4, with 10 bases in between. This CDR3 is built from 15 residues. Here the CDR3 reads CASSLGATNNEKLFF. CDR3 coding DNA: TGTGCCAGCAGCTTAGGAGCCACCAATAATGAAAAACTGTTTTTT.

This clone was counted once. The chain combines TRBV5-1 with TRBJ2-5; D unresolved. CDR1 is SGHRS, CDR2 YFSETQ, per germline. CDR3 size: 12 residues. The V and J ends lost 0 bases and 5 bases respectively, with 5 bases between them. This CDR3 is CASSLAGETQYF. The CDR3 region has the DNA TGCGCCAGCAGCTTGGCCGGGGAGACCCAGTACTTC.

This chain joins TRBV12-2 and TRBJ1-5. TRBV12-2 is a recognized pseudogene. The CDR3 has 16 amino acids. The CDR3 spells CASRFYLLFGNQPQHF. CDR3 nucleotides: TGTGCAAGTCGCTTCTATTTGTTATTTGGCAATCAGCCCCAGCATTTT.

The chain combines TRBV10-3 with TRBJ1-2, with TRBD1 as a possible D gene (6 bases). CDR1 is ENHRY, CDR2 SYGVKD, per germline. This CDR3 has 14 amino acids. Between the trimmed V and J ends, which lost 6 bases and 6 bases, there was a span of 17 bases. The CDR3 nucleotides read TGTGCCATCAGCCGGACAGTTTCCGTGGATGGCTACACCTTC. Translating it yields CAISRTVSVDGYTF.

This chain connects TRBV12-3 or TRBV12-4 to TRBJ1-1, with a weak D call TRBD1 (5 bases). The V end lost 6 bases, the J end lost 7 bases, and 15 bases lay between the germline ends. The CDR3 totals 13 residues. CDR3 sequence reads: CASSLRWGLEAFF. The CDR3 coding sequence is TGTGCCAGCAGCTTAAGGTGGGGACTTGAAGCTTTCTTT.